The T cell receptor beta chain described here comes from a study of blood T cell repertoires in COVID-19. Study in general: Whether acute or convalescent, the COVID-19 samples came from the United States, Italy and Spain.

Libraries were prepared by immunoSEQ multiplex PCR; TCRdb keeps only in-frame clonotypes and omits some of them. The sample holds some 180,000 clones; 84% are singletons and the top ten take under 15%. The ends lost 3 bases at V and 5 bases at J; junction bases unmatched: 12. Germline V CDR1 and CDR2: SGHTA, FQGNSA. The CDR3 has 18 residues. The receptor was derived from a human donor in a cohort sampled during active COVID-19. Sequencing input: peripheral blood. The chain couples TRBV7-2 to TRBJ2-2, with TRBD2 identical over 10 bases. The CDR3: CASSFAPLAGEQTGELFF. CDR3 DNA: TGTGCCAGCAGCTTTGCCCCCCTAGCGGGAGAACAAACCGGGGAGCTGTTTTTT.